The sequence of this T cell receptor (beta chain) was determined in a study of identifying expanded T cells in peripheral blood. As concerns this clone: What it binds is unknown.

Notes on the study in general: Technical replicates showed about 1.2 changed clones; two weeks 15 to 20; four weeks 19. Clone count variance between roughly two-week samples rose with total template count.

Healthy donors had no documented immune events, such as infections, while sampled. Sequencing was performed with immunoSEQ multiplex PCR; in TCRdb, only in-frame clones are kept and a portion is missing. This table has about 91,000 clones, 88% appearing once. The sequenced sample was blood. The sequence was obtained from a person aged 18 to 75 in good health.

The chain's CDR3 is CATSRSRAGGYNEQFF. The DNA for the CDR3 is TGTGCCACCAGCAGGAGCAGGGCGGGGGGGTACAATGAGCAGTTCTTC. The gene calls are TRBV15 and TRBJ2-1; 9 bases match TRBD2. Trimming cost V 3 bases and J 4 bases; bases outside gene matches: 7. CDR3 length: 16 amino acids. The germline V gene has CDR1 LNHNV and CDR2 YYDKDF (reference sequence).